This TCR beta chain was retrieved from a study of blood T cells in healthy people across ages. This clonotype has just one count. The use of a sample-barcoded 5' primer and a J-beta primer mix characterized a second PCR of roughly 6 to 11 cycles. MiXCR, applied by TCRdb to the 5' RACE reads, yields one record per CDR3 protein. The data hold about 680,000 distinct CDR3 sequences, with about half observed a single time. The CDR3 extends over 14 amino acids. CDR1 SGHTA and CDR2 FQGNSA come from the germline V gene. Trimming pared 5 bases from V and 0 bases from J, leaving 8 bases between. The J gene is TRBJ1-3, the V gene TRBV7-2; D is unclear. The origin of this receptor is a woman aged 60 to 75 in good health. The specimen sequenced was blood. The DNA of the CDR3 is TGTGCCAGCAGCCCGATCGGCTCTGGAAACACCATATATTTT. Residues: CASSPIGSGNTIYF. The variable domain in full, completed from reference TRBV7-2 and TRBJ1-3, reads GAGVSQSPSNKVTEKGKDVELRCDPISGHTALYWYRQSLGQGLEFLIYFQGNSAPDKSGLPSDRFSAERTGGSVSTLTIQRTQQEDSAVYLCASSPIGSGNTIYFGEGSWLTVV.